This section outlines one TCR beta chain sequence together with its context. Its ends do not fully match the called genes, so a read error is possible. The patients had localized lung adenocarcinoma, a non-small cell subtype. The record originates from a study of CD4 and CD8 cells across lung adenocarcinoma regions. TCRdb processed the PCR reads anew with MiXCR; each CDR3 protein has one entry. The sample carries roughly 18,000 distinct CDR3 sequences, roughly 51% recorded once. Germline V gene lookup returns CDR1 MGHRA and CDR2 YSYEKL. This CDR3 has 14 amino acids. This clonotype was sampled from a female donor with lung adenocarcinoma. The CD4 and CD8 labels of this study may be unreliable. Source material: CD8+ T cells from the center of a lung tumor. The rearrangement joins TRBV4-1 to TRBJ2-3; 8 bases match TRBD1. The CDR3 protein is CGSRGLRATDTQYF. The CDR3 DNA reads TGCGGCAGCAGGGGGCTGAGGGCCACAGATACGCAGTATTTT.